This is a list of T cell receptor beta chains from one sample in a study of OX40 agonist ivuxolimab in advanced cancers. The protocol was immunoSEQ multiplex PCR, while the TCRdb copy is restricted to in-frame clones and leaves out a portion. The sample shows 80,000 to 100,000 clones, around 85% of them seen only once. The specimen comprised CD4+ or CD8+ T cells sorted from blood, sampled in a trial of the OX40 agonist ivuxolimab. All receptors come from an adult with an advanced solid tumor such as melanoma, head and neck, liver or kidney cancer. CDR3s include the opening cysteine and the closing phenylalanine or tryptophan. The order of the fields is V gene, clone size, D gene, J gene, CDR3 DNA, CDR3 protein. D genes are given only for firm matches. Where a row states a size, it is once, few, many or the class of an expanded clone; other rows omit it.

v_call: TRBV30; clone_size: NA; d_call: NA; j_call: TRBJ1-1; cdr3_nt: TGTGCCTGGAGAGCTTTCAGGGATACTGAAGCTTTCTTT; cdr3_aa: CAWRAFRDTEAFF
v_call: TRBV28; clone_size: NA; d_call: NA; j_call: TRBJ1-2; cdr3_nt: TGTGCCAGCAGGGTTCAGGCGGACTATGGCTACACCTTC; cdr3_aa: CASRVQADYGYTF
v_call: TRBV7-2; clone_size: NA; d_call: NA; j_call: TRBJ1-1; cdr3_nt: TGTGCCAGCAGCTCAATGCCCCAGGGTATGAACACTGAAGCTTTCTTT; cdr3_aa: CASSSMPQGMNTEAFF
v_call: TRBV27; clone_size: NA; d_call: NA; j_call: TRBJ1-1; cdr3_nt: TGTGCCAGCAGGCTCGACGGAATGAACACTGAAGCTTTCTTT; cdr3_aa: CASRLDGMNTEAFF
v_call: TRBV5-1; clone_size: NA; d_call: TRBD1; j_call: TRBJ2-7; cdr3_nt: TGCGCCAGCAGCTTTCACCGGGACAGGGACTACGAGCAGTACTTC; cdr3_aa: CASSFHRDRDYEQYF
v_call: TRBV9; clone_size: NA; d_call: TRBD2; j_call: TRBJ2-2; cdr3_nt: TGTGCCAGCAGCCTTAGACTAGCGGGGGCCGGGGAGCTGTTTTTT; cdr3_aa: CASSLRLAGAGELFF
v_call: TRBV7-9; clone_size: NA; d_call: NA; j_call: TRBJ2-2; cdr3_nt: TGTGCCAGCAGCTTAGTCCAGGAGAACACCGGGGAGCTGTTTTTT; cdr3_aa: CASSLVQENTGELFF
v_call: TRBV9; clone_size: NA; d_call: TRBD1; j_call: TRBJ2-2; cdr3_nt: TGTGCCAGCAGCGTAGGAGGGACAGGGGGAACCGGGGAGCTGTTTTTT; cdr3_aa: CASSVGGTGGTGELFF
v_call: TRBV2; clone_size: few; d_call: NA; j_call: TRBJ1-5; cdr3_nt: TGTGCCAGCAGTCCGCAGAATCAGCCCCAGCATTTT; cdr3_aa: CASSPQNQPQHF
v_call: TRBV9; clone_size: NA; d_call: NA; j_call: TRBJ2-2; cdr3_nt: TGTGCCAGCAGCGAGAGATACACCGGGGAGCTGTTTTTT; cdr3_aa: CASSERYTGELFF
v_call: TRBV2; clone_size: NA; d_call: NA; j_call: TRBJ1-5; cdr3_nt: TGTGCCAGCAGCCCCCACTTGGGCAATCAGCCCCAGCATTTT; cdr3_aa: CASSPHLGNQPQHF
v_call: TRBV4-1; clone_size: NA; d_call: TRBD1; j_call: TRBJ1-5; cdr3_nt: TGCGCCAGCAGCCCAGACAGGGACAGCAATCAGCCCCAGCATTTT; cdr3_aa: CASSPDRDSNQPQHF
v_call: TRBV7-6; clone_size: NA; d_call: NA; j_call: TRBJ1-5; cdr3_nt: TGTGCCAGCAGCCCCGGACCGGGGCAGCCCCAGCATTTT; cdr3_aa: CASSPGPGQPQHF
v_call: TRBV6-4; clone_size: NA; d_call: NA; j_call: TRBJ1-5; cdr3_nt: TGTGCCAGCAGTCAATGGTTCGGGGATCAGCCCCAGCATTTT; cdr3_aa: CASSQWFGDQPQHF
v_call: TRBV5-1; clone_size: NA; d_call: NA; j_call: TRBJ2-5; cdr3_nt: TGCGCCAGCAGCCCCGGACCCCTCAGTGAGACCCAGTACTTC; cdr3_aa: CASSPGPLSETQYF
v_call: TRBV6-6; clone_size: NA; d_call: NA; j_call: TRBJ1-5; cdr3_nt: TGTGCCAGCAGTTACGGGGGCGAGGTGAGTCAGCCCCAGCATTTT; cdr3_aa: CASSYGGEVSQPQHF
v_call: TRBV30; clone_size: NA; d_call: NA; j_call: TRBJ1-2; cdr3_nt: TGTGCCTGGAGTCTGACGGGAGTCCAGAGGGGCTACACCTTC; cdr3_aa: CAWSLTGVQRGYTF
v_call: TRBV30; clone_size: NA; d_call: NA; j_call: TRBJ2-4; cdr3_nt: TGTGCCTGGGCCGGGAGCACCAAAAACATTCAGTACTTC; cdr3_aa: CAWAGSTKNIQYF
v_call: TRBV7-3; clone_size: NA; d_call: NA; j_call: TRBJ2-6; cdr3_nt: TGTGCCAGCAGCTTAGGGCTAGGCTCTGGGGCCAACGTCCTGACTTTC; cdr3_aa: CASSLGLGSGANVLTF
v_call: TRBV6-1; clone_size: NA; d_call: NA; j_call: TRBJ2-1; cdr3_nt: TGTGCCACCAAATCCGGGCCCGGCGGGAATGAGCAGTTCTTC; cdr3_aa: CATKSGPGGNEQFF
v_call: TRBV29-1; clone_size: once; d_call: TRBD1; j_call: TRBJ1-2; cdr3_nt: TGCAGCGTTCCCCCCCCAGGGGGGAACTATGGCTACACCTTC; cdr3_aa: CSVPPPGGNYGYTF
v_call: TRBV30; clone_size: NA; d_call: NA; j_call: TRBJ2-2; cdr3_nt: TGTGCCTGGAGTGTAGGGGGGACCGGGGAGCTGTTTTTT; cdr3_aa: CAWSVGGTGELFF
v_call: TRBV14; clone_size: NA; d_call: NA; j_call: TRBJ1-2; cdr3_nt: TGTGCCAGCAGCCAAAACATGGACTATGGCTACACCTTC; cdr3_aa: CASSQNMDYGYTF
v_call: TRBV7-2; clone_size: NA; d_call: NA; j_call: TRBJ2-3; cdr3_nt: TGTGCCAGCAGCTTAGGGCTAGCAGGGTGGGCCACAGATACGCAGTATTTT; cdr3_aa: CASSLGLAGWATDTQYF
v_call: TRBV29-1; clone_size: NA; d_call: TRBD2; j_call: TRBJ2-7; cdr3_nt: TGCAGCGTTGCACGGGAGGTCATCGGCGAGCAGTACTTC; cdr3_aa: CSVAREVIGEQYF
v_call: TRBV6-6; clone_size: NA; d_call: TRBD1; j_call: TRBJ1-4; cdr3_nt: TGTGCCAGCAGTCCGGGACAGGGGGTTGCTAATGAAAAACTGTTTTTT; cdr3_aa: CASSPGQGVANEKLFF
v_call: TRBV6-5; clone_size: NA; d_call: TRBD1; j_call: TRBJ1-4; cdr3_nt: TGTGCCAGCAGGCCCGGGACAGTAGAGCAACTGTTTTTT; cdr3_aa: CASRPGTVEQLFF
v_call: TRBV28; clone_size: NA; d_call: NA; j_call: TRBJ1-1; cdr3_nt: TGTGCCAGCAGTTTAAGTCCCACTGAAGCTTTCTTT; cdr3_aa: CASSLSPTEAFF
v_call: TRBV19; clone_size: NA; d_call: NA; j_call: TRBJ1-6; cdr3_nt: TGTGCCAGTAGTCAACACTCCTCACCCCTCCACTTT; cdr3_aa: CASSQHSSPLHF